This is a list of T cell receptor beta chains from one sample in a study of memory CD4+ T cells and cytomegalovirus serostatus. Repertoires were generated with immunoSEQ multiplex PCR, while TCRdb's copy carries only in-frame clones and drops some. The table lists roughly 50,000 clones, about 77% of them singletons. Sequencing was carried out using memory CD4+ T cells from blood. Source of these receptors: an adult in good health and CMV-seronegative. Each CDR3 is given with its conserved first and last residue. A D gene is named only where the DNA matches it firmly. The size field is filled for only some rows; it gives once, few, many or a size class.

CDR3 length: 14
D gene: -
V gene: TRBV30
clone size: -
J gene: TRBJ2-1
CDR3 protein: CALEPRGSYNEQFF
CDR3 DNA: TGTGCCCTGGAGCCCAGGGGTTCCTACAATGAGCAGTTCTTC

CDR3 length: 15
D gene: TRBD1
V gene: TRBV6-5
clone size: -
J gene: TRBJ1-2
CDR3 protein: CASRRLGQGVGGYTF
CDR3 DNA: TGTGCCAGCAGGCGCCTGGGACAGGGGGTAGGTGGCTACACCTTC

CDR3 length: 13
D gene: -
V gene: TRBV7-2
clone size: once
J gene: TRBJ2-7
CDR3 protein: CASSSRRAYEQYF
CDR3 DNA: TGTGCCAGCAGCTCTCGACGCGCCTACGAGCAGTACTTC

CDR3 length: 18
D gene: -
V gene: TRBV6-7
clone size: -
J gene: TRBJ2-2
CDR3 protein: CASSYSRARGAYTGELFF
CDR3 DNA: TGTGCCAGCAGTTACTCGAGGGCCAGGGGCGCATACACCGGGGAGCTGTTTTTT

CDR3 length: 13
D gene: -
V gene: TRBV9
clone size: -
J gene: TRBJ1-1
CDR3 protein: CASGSPQGTEAFF
CDR3 DNA: TGTGCCAGCGGATCCCCCCAGGGCACTGAAGCTTTCTTT

CDR3 length: 15
D gene: TRBD1
V gene: TRBV7-9
clone size: -
J gene: TRBJ2-7
CDR3 protein: CASSTYRGSWGEQYF
CDR3 DNA: TGTGCCAGCAGCACCTACAGGGGAAGTTGGGGCGAGCAGTACTTC

CDR3 length: 14
D gene: -
V gene: TRBV9
clone size: -
J gene: TRBJ1-1
CDR3 protein: CASSVGGMNTEAFF
CDR3 DNA: TGTGCCAGCAGCGTAGGAGGAATGAACACTGAAGCTTTCTTT

CDR3 length: 16
D gene: -
V gene: TRBV28
clone size: -
J gene: TRBJ1-2
CDR3 protein: CASSLAGGVLPTGYTF
CDR3 DNA: TGTGCCAGCAGTTTGGCTGGTGGCGTGCTCCCTACTGGCTACACCTTC

CDR3 length: 13
D gene: -
V gene: TRBV18
clone size: -
J gene: TRBJ1-1
CDR3 protein: CASSPSPNTEAFF
CDR3 DNA: TGTGCCAGCTCACCCTCACCGAACACTGAAGCTTTCTTT

CDR3 length: 13
D gene: TRBD1
V gene: TRBV11-2
clone size: few
J gene: TRBJ1-2
CDR3 protein: CASSPDRNYGYTF
CDR3 DNA: TGTGCCAGCAGTCCGGACAGGAACTATGGCTACACCTTC

CDR3 length: 16
D gene: TRBD1
V gene: TRBV5-5
clone size: -
J gene: TRBJ2-7
CDR3 protein: CASSPLGQGAPYEQYF
CDR3 DNA: TGTGCCAGCAGCCCCCTGGGACAGGGGGCCCCCTACGAGCAGTACTTC

CDR3 length: 16
D gene: TRBD1
V gene: TRBV5-1
clone size: few
J gene: TRBJ2-2
CDR3 protein: CASSLTPGQTTGELFF
CDR3 DNA: TGCGCCAGCAGCTTAACCCCGGGACAGACCACCGGGGAGCTGTTTTTT

CDR3 length: 15
D gene: TRBD1
V gene: TRBV19
clone size: few
J gene: TRBJ1-1
CDR3 protein: CASSMWDRGDTEAFF
CDR3 DNA: TGTGCCAGTAGTATGTGGGACAGGGGGGACACTGAAGCTTTCTTT

CDR3 length: 15
D gene: TRBD2
V gene: TRBV14
clone size: -
J gene: TRBJ2-1
CDR3 protein: CASSQGLARKGEQFF
CDR3 DNA: TGTGCCAGCAGCCAAGGACTAGCTCGCAAAGGTGAGCAGTTCTTC

CDR3 length: 14
D gene: -
V gene: TRBV27
clone size: once
J gene: TRBJ2-1
CDR3 protein: CASSLFGFGNEQFF
CDR3 DNA: TGTGCCAGCAGTCTGTTCGGGTTTGGCAATGAGCAGTTCTTC

CDR3 length: 16
D gene: -
V gene: TRBV27
clone size: -
J gene: TRBJ2-1
CDR3 protein: CASSFRNQRLYNEQFF
CDR3 DNA: TGTGCCAGCAGTTTCAGGAACCAAAGGCTCTACAATGAGCAGTTCTTC

CDR3 length: 15
D gene: -
V gene: TRBV18
clone size: -
J gene: TRBJ1-4
CDR3 protein: CASSPDKSAGEKLFF
CDR3 DNA: TGTGCCAGCTCACCAGATAAGAGCGCCGGGGAAAAACTGTTTTTT

CDR3 length: 15
D gene: -
V gene: TRBV7-8
clone size: -
J gene: TRBJ2-3
CDR3 protein: CASSLKWGEGDTQYF
CDR3 DNA: TGTGCCAGCAGCCTGAAGTGGGGAGAGGGGGATACGCAGTATTTT

CDR3 length: 12
D gene: -
V gene: TRBV6-5
clone size: medium-sized
J gene: TRBJ1-1
CDR3 protein: CASSYSTGEAFF
CDR3 DNA: TGTGCCAGCAGTTACTCGACAGGAGAAGCTTTCTTT

CDR3 length: 14
D gene: TRBD1
V gene: TRBV5-6
clone size: -
J gene: TRBJ1-5
CDR3 protein: CASSLTGGNQPQHF
CDR3 DNA: TGTGCCAGCAGCTTAACAGGGGGAAATCAGCCCCAGCATTTT

CDR3 length: 11
D gene: -
V gene: TRBV18
clone size: -
J gene: TRBJ2-5
CDR3 protein: CASSPQETQYF
CDR3 DNA: TGTGCCAGCTCACCCCAAGAGACCCAGTACTTC

CDR3 length: 12
D gene: -
V gene: TRBV25-1
clone size: -
J gene: TRBJ1-1
CDR3 protein: CASSSREFEAFF
CDR3 DNA: TGTGCCAGCAGTTCAAGGGAATTTGAAGCTTTCTTT

CDR3 length: 16
D gene: TRBD1
V gene: TRBV7-6
clone size: -
J gene: TRBJ2-3
CDR3 protein: CASSTGTGGASDTQYF
CDR3 DNA: TGTGCCAGCAGTACAGGGACAGGGGGCGCTTCAGATACGCAGTATTTT

CDR3 length: 12
D gene: -
V gene: TRBV2
clone size: -
J gene: TRBJ2-3
CDR3 protein: CASSSITDTQYF
CDR3 DNA: TGTGCCAGCAGTTCTATCACAGATACGCAGTATTTT

CDR3 length: 19
D gene: TRBD1
V gene: TRBV28
clone size: -
J gene: TRBJ2-7
CDR3 protein: CASSFYGTILTDRAYEQYF
CDR3 DNA: TGTGCCAGCAGTTTTTACGGTACTATACTAACTGACAGGGCCTACGAGCAGTACTTC

CDR3 length: 12
D gene: -
V gene: TRBV30
clone size: -
J gene: TRBJ1-5
CDR3 protein: CAWSVTQSRQHF
CDR3 DNA: TGTGCCTGGAGCGTTACACAGAGTCGCCAGCATTTT

CDR3 length: 15
D gene: TRBD2
V gene: TRBV25-1
clone size: -
J gene: TRBJ2-1
CDR3 protein: CASSPTSGGYNEQFF
CDR3 DNA: TGTGCCAGCAGTCCCACTAGCGGGGGTTACAATGAGCAGTTCTTC

CDR3 length: 16
D gene: TRBD2
V gene: TRBV7-8
clone size: once
J gene: TRBJ2-1
CDR3 protein: CASSFSLAGGNNEQFF
CDR3 DNA: TGTGCCAGCAGCTTTTCCCTAGCGGGAGGGAACAATGAGCAGTTCTTC

CDR3 length: 13
D gene: -
V gene: TRBV11-2
clone size: once
J gene: TRBJ2-7
CDR3 protein: CASSPRGTYEQYF
CDR3 DNA: TGTGCCAGCAGCCCCCGAGGGACCTACGAGCAGTACTTC

CDR3 length: 16
D gene: TRBD1
V gene: TRBV11-1
clone size: -
J gene: TRBJ2-2
CDR3 protein: CASSTPGQINTGELFF
CDR3 DNA: TGTGCCAGCAGCACACCGGGACAGATCAACACCGGGGAGCTGTTTTTT

CDR3 length: 15
D gene: TRBD1
V gene: TRBV6-5
clone size: -
J gene: TRBJ1-2
CDR3 protein: CASRLQQGTGAGYTF
CDR3 DNA: TGTGCCAGCAGGCTCCAGCAGGGGACAGGGGCCGGCTACACCTTC

CDR3 length: 14
D gene: -
V gene: TRBV30
clone size: medium-sized
J gene: TRBJ1-2
CDR3 protein: CAWTLERRNYGYTF
CDR3 DNA: TGTGCCTGGACCCTGGAGAGGAGAAACTATGGCTACACCTTC

CDR3 length: 13
D gene: -
V gene: TRBV6-6
clone size: -
J gene: TRBJ1-1
CDR3 protein: CASSKQGNTEAFF
CDR3 DNA: TGTGCCAGCAGTAAACAGGGGAACACTGAAGCTTTCTTT

CDR3 length: 14
D gene: TRBD1
V gene: TRBV7-9
clone size: -
J gene: TRBJ2-5
CDR3 protein: CASSHGQGQETQYF
CDR3 DNA: TGTGCCAGCAGCCACGGACAGGGACAAGAGACCCAGTACTTC

CDR3 length: 15
D gene: TRBD1
V gene: TRBV5-6
clone size: -
J gene: TRBJ1-5
CDR3 protein: CASSLRTGNNQPQHF
CDR3 DNA: TGTGCCAGCAGCTTGCGGACAGGTAACAATCAGCCCCAGCATTTT

CDR3 length: 13
D gene: -
V gene: TRBV18
clone size: -
J gene: TRBJ1-2
CDR3 protein: CASSPQGSDGYTF
CDR3 DNA: TGTGCCAGCTCACCACAGGGAAGTGATGGCTACACCTTC

CDR3 length: 16
D gene: -
V gene: TRBV7-2
clone size: -
J gene: TRBJ2-5
CDR3 protein: CASSQGNGGSWETQYF
CDR3 DNA: TGTGCCAGCAGCCAAGGGAACGGGGGCTCCTGGGAGACCCAGTACTTC

CDR3 length: 15
D gene: -
V gene: TRBV5-4
clone size: medium-sized
J gene: TRBJ1-2
CDR3 protein: CASSLARQGMNGYTF
CDR3 DNA: TGTGCCAGCAGCTTGGCTCGGCAGGGTATGAATGGCTACACCTTC